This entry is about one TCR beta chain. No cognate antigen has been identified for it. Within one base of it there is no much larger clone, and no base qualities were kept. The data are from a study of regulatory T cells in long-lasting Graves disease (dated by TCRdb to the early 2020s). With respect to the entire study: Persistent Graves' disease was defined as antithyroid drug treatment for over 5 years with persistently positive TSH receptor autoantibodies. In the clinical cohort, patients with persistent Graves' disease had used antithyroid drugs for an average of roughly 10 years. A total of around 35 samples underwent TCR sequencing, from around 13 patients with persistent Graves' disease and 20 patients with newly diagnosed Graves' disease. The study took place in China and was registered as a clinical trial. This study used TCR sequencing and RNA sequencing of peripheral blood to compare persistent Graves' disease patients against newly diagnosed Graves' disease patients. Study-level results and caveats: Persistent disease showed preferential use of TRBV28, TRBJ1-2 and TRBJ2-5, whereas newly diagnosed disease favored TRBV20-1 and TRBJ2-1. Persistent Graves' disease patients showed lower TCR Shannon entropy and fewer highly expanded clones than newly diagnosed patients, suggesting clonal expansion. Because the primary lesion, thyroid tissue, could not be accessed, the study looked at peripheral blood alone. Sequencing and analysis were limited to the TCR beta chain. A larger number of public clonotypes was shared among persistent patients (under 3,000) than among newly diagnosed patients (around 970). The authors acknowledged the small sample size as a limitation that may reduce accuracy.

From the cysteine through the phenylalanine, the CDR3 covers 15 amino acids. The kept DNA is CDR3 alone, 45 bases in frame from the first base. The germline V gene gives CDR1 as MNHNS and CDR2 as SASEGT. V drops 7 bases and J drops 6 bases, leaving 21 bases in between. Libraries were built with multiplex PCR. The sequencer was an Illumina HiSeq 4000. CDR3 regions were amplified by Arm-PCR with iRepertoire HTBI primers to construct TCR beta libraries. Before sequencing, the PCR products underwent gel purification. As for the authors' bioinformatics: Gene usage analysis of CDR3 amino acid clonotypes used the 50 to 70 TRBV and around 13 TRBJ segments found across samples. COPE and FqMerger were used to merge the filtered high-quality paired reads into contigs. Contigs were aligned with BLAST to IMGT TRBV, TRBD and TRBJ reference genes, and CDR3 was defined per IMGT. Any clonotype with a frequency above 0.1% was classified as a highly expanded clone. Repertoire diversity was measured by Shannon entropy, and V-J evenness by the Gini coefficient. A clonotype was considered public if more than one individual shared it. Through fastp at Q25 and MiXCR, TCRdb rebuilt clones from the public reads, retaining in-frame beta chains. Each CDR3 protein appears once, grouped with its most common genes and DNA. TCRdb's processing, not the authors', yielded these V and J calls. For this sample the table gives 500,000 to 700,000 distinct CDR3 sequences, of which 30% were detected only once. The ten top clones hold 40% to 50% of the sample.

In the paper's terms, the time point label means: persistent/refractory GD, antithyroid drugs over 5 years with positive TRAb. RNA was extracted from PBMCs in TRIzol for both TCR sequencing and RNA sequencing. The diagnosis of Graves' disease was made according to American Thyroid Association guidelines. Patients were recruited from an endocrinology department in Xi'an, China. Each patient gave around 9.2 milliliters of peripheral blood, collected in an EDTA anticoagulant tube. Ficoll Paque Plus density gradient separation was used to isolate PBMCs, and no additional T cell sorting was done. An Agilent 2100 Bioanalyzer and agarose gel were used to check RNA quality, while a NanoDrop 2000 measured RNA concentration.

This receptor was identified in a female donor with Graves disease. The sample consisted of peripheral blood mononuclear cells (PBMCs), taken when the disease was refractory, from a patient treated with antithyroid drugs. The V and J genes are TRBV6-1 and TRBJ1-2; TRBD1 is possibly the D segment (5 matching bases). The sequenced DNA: TGTGCCAGCAACCCGGGGGGGGGACGTCAGGATGGCTACACCTTC. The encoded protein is CASNPGGGRQDGYTF.